This T cell receptor (beta chain) was captured in a study of shared clonotypes between healthy human individuals. The wider study: Each donor had three CD4 naive, three CD4 memory, two CD8 naive and one CD8 memory plate. Study-wide results and caveats: Estimated richness was generally greater in naive than memory subsets. It was observed that about 5% of naive CD4 clonotypes were shared across a handful of donors. Clonotype sharing across donors was expected to vary with sequencing depth.

Trimming left V 0 bases short and J 7 bases short, with 13 bases between. Germline V lookup: CDR1 SGHNT, CDR2 YYREEE (reference sequence). This CDR3 contains 14 residues. The table came from immunoSEQ multiplex PCR; TCRdb's copy has only in-frame clones and leaves some out. The data show roughly 680,000 clones, 72% seen once. Regarding this clone: What it binds is not known.

This TCR was sampled from a woman aged 25 to 39 in good health. What was sequenced was memory CD4+ T cells sorted from blood. Subset here: CD45RA-negative fraction. The chain employs TRBV5-4 and TRBJ2-5; tentative D call: TRBD1 (6 bases). The CDR3 sequence is CASSLAEQGRTQYF. The DNA for the CDR3 is TGTGCCAGCAGCTTGGCCGAGCAGGGGAGGACCCAGTACTTC. Drawing the rest from reference TRBV5-4 and TRBJ2-5, the complete variable domain is ETGVTQSPTHLIKTRGQQVTLRCSSQSGHNTVSWYQQALGQGPQFIFQYYREEENGRGNFPPRFSGLQFPNYSSELNVNALELDDSALYLCASSLAEQGRTQYFGPGTRLLVL.